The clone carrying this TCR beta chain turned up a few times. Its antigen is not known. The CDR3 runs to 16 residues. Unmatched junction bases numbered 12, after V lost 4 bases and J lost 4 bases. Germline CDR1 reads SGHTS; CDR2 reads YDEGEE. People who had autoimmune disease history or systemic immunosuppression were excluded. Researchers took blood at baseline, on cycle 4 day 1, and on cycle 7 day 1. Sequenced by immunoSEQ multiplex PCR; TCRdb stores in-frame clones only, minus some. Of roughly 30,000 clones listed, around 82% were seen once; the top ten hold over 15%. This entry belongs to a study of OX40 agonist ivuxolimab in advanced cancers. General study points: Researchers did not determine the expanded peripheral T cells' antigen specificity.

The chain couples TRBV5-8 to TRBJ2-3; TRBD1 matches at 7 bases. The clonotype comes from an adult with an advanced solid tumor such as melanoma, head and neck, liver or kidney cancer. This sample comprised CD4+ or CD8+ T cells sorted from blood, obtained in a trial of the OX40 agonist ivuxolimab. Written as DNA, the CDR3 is TGTGCCAGCAGCACAGCAACAGGGGATTGGGCAGATACGCAGTATTTT. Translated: CASSTATGDWADTQYF.